This passage covers 30 T cell receptor beta chains from one sample sequenced in a study of T cells in Graves' hyperthyroidism and ophthalmopathy. Researchers took RNA transcripts and amplified the TCR beta CDR3 regions from them. Primed by the HTBI set, a first-round RT-PCR was run on the TCR CDR3. Using its own MiXCR run on the multiplex PCR reads, TCRdb lists one record per CDR3 protein. Here the sample spans almost 500,000 distinct CDR3 sequences, approximately 23% being singletons. The sample consisted of blood. These receptors all come from a woman aged 70-85 years with Graves' ophthalmopathy.

This clonotype was seen more than once but under ten times. The chain links TRBV6-5 to TRBJ2-3; no reliable D call. The CDR3 contains 15 residues. With 1 base removed from V and 1 base from J, the gap between germline ends came to 9 bases. Germline V gene lookup returns CDR1 MNHEY and CDR2 SVGAGI. The chain's CDR3 is CASSYFLSGTDTQYF. In DNA, the CDR3 is TGTGCCAGCAGTTACTTCCTATCGGGCACAGATACGCAGTATTTT.

This clonotype was picked up many times. The chain is built from TRBV28 and TRBJ1-5; 7 bases agree with TRBD1. The ends lost 8 bases at V and 6 bases at J; junction bases unmatched: 13. CDR3 length equals 15 residues. The germline V gene has CDR1 MDHEN and CDR2 SYDVKM. The CDR3 bases are TGTGCCAGCCTCCTGTCGGAGACAGGGAGTCAGCCCCAGCATTTT. It encodes CASLLSETGSQPQHF. Based on the CDR3 plus reference TRBV28 and TRBJ1-5, the full variable domain is DVKVTQSSRYLVKRTGEKVFLECVQDMDHENMFWYRQDPGLGLRLIYFSYDVKMKEKGDIPEGYSVSREKKERFSLILESASTNQTSMYLCASLLSETGSQPQHFGDGTRLSIL.

This clonotype occurred a few times. The rearrangement uses TRBV7-6 and TRBJ2-2; 9 positions agree with TRBD2. V gave up 4 bases and J gave up 0 bases; unmatched junction bases: 9. Germline loops: CDR1 SGHVS, CDR2 FNYEAQ. This CDR3 is 18 amino acids long. The CDR3 loop is CASSSSVLAGPNTGELFF. CDR3 in DNA: TGTGCCAGCAGCTCTAGCGTCCTAGCGGGACCGAACACCGGGGAGCTGTTTTTT.

This clonotype was recorded a few times. The chain recombines TRBV6-4 with TRBJ1-1; D remains ambiguous. Germline CDR1 MRHNA, CDR2 SNTAGT. V lost 3 bases and J lost 4, with 9 bases in between. This CDR3 comprises 13 residues. The CDR3 is CASSEARATEAFF. The CDR3 DNA follows: TGTGCCAGCAGTGAGGCGAGGGCCACTGAAGCTTTCTTT.

This clonotype was counted only a few times. The chain joins TRBV12-5 to TRBJ2-1, with 9 bases lining up with TRBD2. The CDR3 covers 19 residues. V trimming: 1 base; J trimming: 4 bases; junction bases outside the gene matches: 14. Germline-derived CDR1 and CDR2 are LGHNT and FRNRAP. CDR3 loop: CASGLASLGAGGLYNEQFF. DNA for the CDR3: TGTGCTAGTGGTTTGGCCTCCTTGGGAGCGGGAGGACTTTACAATGAGCAGTTCTTC.

The chain employs TRBV7-8 and TRBJ2-5; D not resolved. CDR3 length equals 16 residues. The V end was cut by 1 base, the J end by 4 bases, with 16 bases between. Germline CDR1 SGHVS, CDR2 FQNEAQ. The CDR3, as DNA: TGTGCCAGCAGCTTAGTGACACGTAGAGGAAGAGAGACCCAGTACTTC. Residues: CASSLVTRRGRETQYF.

This clonotype was detected a few times. The genes are TRBV12-3 or TRBV12-4 and TRBJ1-2; 7 bases are a match to TRBD1. Germline trimming cut 6 bases from V and 7 bases from J; bases unmatched to any gene: 11. This CDR3 has 14 residues. The CDR3 DNA reads TGTGCCAGCAGGCGGACAGGAAGGGCGTCTGGCTACACCTTC. Protein: CASRRTGRASGYTF.

The chain employs TRBV7-2 and TRBJ2-7; 8 bases agree with TRBD2. The V gene's germline CDR1 is SGHTA and CDR2 FQGNSA. J lost 1 base, V lost 3 bases, and 5 bases had no gene match. CDR3 length: 15 amino acids. The CDR3 loop reads CASSFGGRYSYEQYF. The CDR3 DNA reads TGTGCCAGCAGCTTTGGCGGGAGGTATTCCTACGAGCAGTACTTC.

The J gene is TRBJ1-6, the V gene TRBV7-9; D possibly corresponds to TRBD1 (6 bases). This CDR3 is 16 amino acids long. CDR1 is SEHNR, CDR2 FQNEAQ, per germline (reference sequence). V gave up 4 bases and J gave up 9 bases, with 19 bases separating them. CDR3 protein: CASSSMDSSRGSPLHF. In DNA form, the CDR3 reads TGTGCCAGCAGCTCCATGGACAGCTCCCGAGGTTCACCCCTCCACTTT.

This chain connects TRBV6-2 or TRBV6-3 to TRBJ2-3; TRBD1 aligns across 7 bases. With V trimmed by 2 bases and J by 9 bases, 2 bases remained unmatched. Germline assignment: CDR1 MNHEY and CDR2 SVGEGT. CDR3 length: 12 residues. DNA for the CDR3: TGTGCCAGCAGTTACCCACAGGGGACGCAGTATTTT. It yields the protein CASSYPQGTQYF.

The gene calls are TRBV19 and TRBJ1-4; 8 bases fit TRBD1. CDR3 length: 14 amino acids. Per germline, CDR1 LNHDA and CDR2 SQIVND (reference sequence). The V segment lost 5 bases and the J segment 7 bases; nucleotides outside the gene matches: 6. The CDR3 region is CASSLDRVAEKLFF. In DNA, the CDR3 is TGTGCCAGTAGTCTGGACAGGGTGGCTGAAAAACTGTTTTTT.

This clonotype came up many times. This chain links TRBV6-2 or TRBV6-3 with TRBJ2-1; the match to TRBD2 covers 13 bases. CDR1 MNHEY and CDR2 SVGEGT come from the germline V gene. V lost 7 bases and J lost 9; bases outside the gene matches: 6. This CDR3 has 14 amino acids. This CDR3 is CASTGLAGVGEQFF. DNA for the CDR3: TGTGCCAGCACTGGACTAGCGGGAGTCGGTGAGCAGTTCTTC.

This clonotype was counted many times. The chain joins TRBV27 to TRBJ2-1, with 11 positions matching TRBD1. The V gene's germline CDR1 is MNHEY and CDR2 SMNVEV (reference sequence). The CDR3 consists of 15 residues. Trimming took 5 bases from V and 10 from J; bases not matched to a gene: 10. The CDR3 DNA reads TGTGCCAGCAGTCCTCGGACAGGGGGCAAGACGGAGCAGTTCTTC. Encoded protein: CASSPRTGGKTEQFF.

This clonotype came up a few times. The chain uses TRBV6-2 or TRBV6-3 and TRBJ2-7; 9 positions agree with TRBD1. In germline, CDR1 is MNHEY, CDR2 SVGEGT. The V segment lost 7 bases and the J segment 8 bases; nucleotides outside the gene matches: 9. The CDR3 contains 13 residues. The CDR3 DNA is TGTGCCAGCAAAGGGACAGGGATGGTCCAGCAGTACTTC. Translation gives CASKGTGMVQQYF.

CDR3 sequence reads: CASSLSGGHNEQFF. The CDR3, as DNA: TGCGCCAGCAGCTTGAGCGGTGGACACAATGAGCAGTTCTTC. This chain joins TRBV5-1 and TRBJ2-1, with a tentative D call TRBD2 (5 bases). Germline lookup yields CDR1 SGHRS and CDR2 YFSETQ. The V and J ends lost 1 base and 5 bases respectively, with 10 bases between them. The CDR3 is made up of 14 amino acids.

This clonotype showed up just a few times. V is TRBV6-2 or TRBV6-3 and J is TRBJ2-3; 14 nucleotides align to TRBD2. Per the germline V gene, CDR1 is MNHEY and CDR2 is SVGEGT. V lost 5 bases and J lost 3; bases outside the gene matches: 4. The CDR3 extends over 16 amino acids. In nucleotides, the CDR3 is TGTGCCAGCAGTGGGACTAGCGGGAGTTTAACAGATACGCAGTATTTT. The encoded protein is CASSGTSGSLTDTQYF.

This clonotype was seen a handful of times. The chain links TRBV20-1 to TRBJ1-2; D is possibly TRBD1 (5 bases). Germline assignment: CDR1 DFQATT and CDR2 SNEGSKA (reference sequence). The CDR3 is made up of 13 amino acids. Trimming stripped 3 bases from V and 4 bases from J, with 12 bases between. CDR3 region: CSASGDRLYGYTF. DNA of the CDR3: TGCAGTGCTAGTGGCGACAGACTCTATGGCTACACCTTC.

This clonotype was seen a handful of times. The V gene is TRBV7-8, the J gene TRBJ2-2; no clear D gene. CDR1 and CDR2 from the germline V gene are SGHVS and FQNEAQ. The CDR3 contains 12 residues. The V and J ends lost 1 base and 8 bases respectively, with 5 bases between them. In DNA, the CDR3 is TGTGCCAGCAGCTTAGTCTTGGGGGAGCTGTTTTTT. Translated: CASSLVLGELFF.

Comment on this clonotype: One base away lies a much larger clone, so this may be a sequencing read error. V is TRBV7-2 and J is TRBJ2-1; 9 positions match TRBD1. Near its end, the DNA agrees better with TRBJ2-7, so the J call may be wrong. CDR1 is SGHTA, CDR2 FQGNSA, per germline. The CDR3 is made up of 15 amino acids. The CDR3, as DNA: TGTGCCAGCAGCTCCACAGGGGGCAAGTACAATGAGCAGTACTTC. Its translation is CASSSTGGKYNEQYF.

This clonotype appeared a few times. The chain recombines TRBV15 with TRBJ1-5; no clear D. V was shortened by 0 bases and J by 7 bases, with 13 bases between the two germline ends. CDR3 length equals 15 residues. Per germline, CDR1 LNHNV and CDR2 YYDKDF (reference sequence). CDR3 DNA: TGTGCCACCAGCAGAGATAAGGGTTTAGGGCAGCCCCAGCATTTT. This sequence encodes CATSRDKGLGQPQHF. Full variable domain (missing parts from reference TRBV15 and TRBJ1-5): DAMVIQNPRYQVTQFGKPVTLSCSQTLNHNVMYWYQQKSSQAPKLLFHYYDKDFNNEADTPDNFQSRRPNTSFCFLDIRSPGLGDTAMYLCATSRDKGLGQPQHFGDGTRLSIL.

This clonotype was counted many times. V is TRBV19 and J is TRBJ2-2; D assignment may be TRBD1 or TRBD2 (5 bases each). This CDR3 spans 15 amino acids. Trimming took 4 bases from V and 7 from J, leaving 16 bases between them. The germline gives CDR1 LNHDA, CDR2 SQIVND (reference sequence). The CDR3 bases are TGTGCCAGTAGTACCAGCTCGGGGCATGGCGGGGAGCTGTTTTTT. Translation gives CASSTSSGHGGELFF.

The chain uses TRBV4-1 and TRBJ2-3; tentative D call: TRBD2 (6 bases). Germline lookup yields CDR1 MGHRA and CDR2 YSYEKL. There are 16 residues in the CDR3. Trimming removed 2 bases at V and 0 bases at J, with 12 bases between. As DNA, the CDR3 is TGCGCCAGCAGCCAATTTTTCAGCGGGAGCACAGATACGCAGTATTTT. It translates to CASSQFFSGSTDTQYF.

This clonotype was seen a few times. This chain connects TRBV12-5 to TRBJ2-2, with no clear D. The germline V and J ends were trimmed by 0 bases and 4 bases, with 12 bases remaining between them. The CDR3 spans 16 residues. Germline CDR1 LGHNT, CDR2 FRNRAP. Here the CDR3 reads CASGLVLRVSTGELFF. DNA for the CDR3: TGTGCTAGTGGTTTGGTACTAAGGGTGAGCACCGGGGAGCTGTTTTTT. The full variable domain, completed using reference TRBV12-5 and TRBJ2-2, is DARVTQTPRHKVTEMGQEVTMRCQPILGHNTVFWYRQTMMQGLELLAYFRNRAPLDDSGMPKDRFSAEMPDATLATLKIQPSEPRDSAVYFCASGLVLRVSTGELFFGEGSRLTVL.

This clonotype was recorded many times. This chain links TRBV30 with TRBJ2-1, with unresolved D. Germline values: CDR1 GTSNPN, CDR2 SVGIG (reference sequence). CDR3 length equals 12 residues. Trimming took off 0 bases at V and 12 bases at J, with 12 bases between the two ends. The CDR3 nucleotides read TGTGCCTGGAGTGTGGTTGGGCGTGGGCAGTTCTTC. It specifies CAWSVVGRGQFF.

The CDR3 coding sequence is TGTGCCAGCAGCCCTCTCCGAGGGGGGGGACAAGAGACCCAGTACTTC. It is translated as CASSPLRGGGQETQYF. The V and J genes are TRBV7-2 and TRBJ2-5, with D perhaps TRBD2 (7 bases). The CDR3 has 16 residues. The germline V gene encodes CDR1 SGHTA and CDR2 FQGNSA. The V and J ends lost 5 bases and 2 bases respectively, with 18 bases between them.

This clonotype was observed a few times. CDR3 loop: CASSLSGTGLLAKNIQYF. In DNA form, the CDR3 reads TGTGCCAGCAGCCTTTCCGGGACAGGGTTACTAGCCAAAAACATTCAGTACTTC. The chain couples TRBV7-9 to TRBJ2-4, with TRBD1 matching over 9 bases. There are 18 residues in the CDR3. V lost 5 bases to trimming and J lost 0 bases; unmatched junction nucleotides: 11. Germline assignment: CDR1 SEHNR and CDR2 FQNEAQ (reference sequence).

This clonotype was seen only a few times. V and J are TRBV3-1 and TRBJ2-3, with no clear D. V was trimmed by 2 bases and J by 6 bases, leaving 18 bases between them. This CDR3 has 16 residues. Germline CDR1 LGHDT, CDR2 YNNKEL (reference sequence). CDR3 coding DNA: TGTGCCAGCAGCCAAATGGGCGGAAAGCGAGTGGATACGCAGTATTTT. Its translation is CASSQMGGKRVDTQYF.

V gene TRBV19 combines with J gene TRBJ1-4; D is unresolved. The CDR3 runs 15 residues. The V and J ends lost 3 bases and 5 bases respectively, with 13 bases between them. The V gene's germline CDR1 is LNHDA and CDR2 SQIVND (reference sequence). CDR3 region: CASSIAQSKNEKLFF. As DNA, the CDR3 is TGTGCCAGTAGTATCGCACAGTCCAAGAATGAAAAACTGTTTTTT.

This chain links TRBV30 with TRBJ1-2, with unresolved D. The CDR3 sequence is 11 residues long. Germline lookup yields CDR1 GTSNPN and CDR2 SVGIG (reference sequence). Trimming removed 4 bases at V and 5 bases at J, with 8 bases between. The CDR3 here is CAWTLGYGYTF. As DNA, the CDR3 is TGTGCCTGGACCTTGGGATATGGCTACACCTTC.

The DNA of the CDR3 is TGTGCCAGCAATCAGGGGGCGTTTGGCTACACCTTC. Amino acids: CASNQGAFGYTF. The genes are TRBV6-2 or TRBV6-3 and TRBJ1-2; 8 nucleotides agree with TRBD1. The CDR3 consists of 12 residues. Germline V lookup: CDR1 MNHEY, CDR2 SVGEGT. With V trimmed by 7 bases and J by 7 bases, 5 bases remained unmatched.